These 3 T cell receptor beta chains came from one sample sequenced in a study of blood T cells in healthy people across ages. The authors ran a second PCR of roughly 6 to 12 cycles using a sample-barcoded 5' primer and a J-beta primer mix. TCRdb re-called the 5' RACE reads through MiXCR, storing one row per CDR3 protein. The sample holds 600,000 to 800,000 distinct CDR3 sequences, over 40% seen once. The sequenced material came from blood. The receptors were gathered from a woman at least 80 years old in good health.

The chain employs TRBV7-2 and TRBJ1-2; D not resolved. V was clipped by 8 bases and J by 4 bases, with 17 bases between them. Germline V gives CDR1 SGHTA, CDR2 FQGNSA. This CDR3 comprises 14 residues. CDR3 coding DNA: TGTGCCAGCGGCCCAGCACGACCTACCTATGGCTACACCTTC. Amino acids: CASGPARPTYGYTF.

V is TRBV13 and J is TRBJ2-3; D is perhaps TRBD2 (6 bases). V dropped 4 bases and J dropped 0 bases, with 11 bases sitting between them. This CDR3 is built from 15 residues. Per the germline V gene, CDR1 is PRHDT and CDR2 is FYEKMQ (reference sequence). CDR3 in DNA: TGTGCCAGCAGCTCGGGGGAACATAGCACAGATACGCAGTATTTT. Translating gives CASSSGEHSTDTQYF.

The chain employs TRBV7-8 and TRBJ1-6; the match to TRBD1 covers 7 bases. CDR1 and CDR2 from the germline V gene are SGHVS and FQNEAQ. The length of the CDR3 is 14 residues. With V trimmed by 3 bases and J by 10 bases, 6 bases remained unmatched. CDR3 protein: CASSFTGVSSPLHF. CDR3 in DNA: TGTGCCAGCAGCTTTACAGGGGTCTCCTCACCCCTCCACTTT.